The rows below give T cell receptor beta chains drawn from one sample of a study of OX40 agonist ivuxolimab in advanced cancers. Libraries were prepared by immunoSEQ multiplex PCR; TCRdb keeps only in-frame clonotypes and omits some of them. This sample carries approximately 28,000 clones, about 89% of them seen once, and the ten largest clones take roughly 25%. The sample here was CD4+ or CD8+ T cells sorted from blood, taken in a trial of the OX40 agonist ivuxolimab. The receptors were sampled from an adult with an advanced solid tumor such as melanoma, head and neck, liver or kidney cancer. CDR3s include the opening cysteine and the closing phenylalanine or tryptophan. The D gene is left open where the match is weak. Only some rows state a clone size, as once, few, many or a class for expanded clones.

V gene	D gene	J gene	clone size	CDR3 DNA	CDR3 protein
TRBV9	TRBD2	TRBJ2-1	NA	TGTGCCAGCAGCCTCGGGACTAGCGTCCACAATGAGCAGTTCTTC	CASSLGTSVHNEQFF
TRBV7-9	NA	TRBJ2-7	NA	TGTGCCAGCAGCTTTAGGTGTGGGGAACCCTACGAGCAGTACTTC	CASSFRCGEPYEQYF
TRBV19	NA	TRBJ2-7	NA	TGTGCCAGTAGTATAGGGGGGAGAGACTACGAGCAGTACTTC	CASSIGGRDYEQYF
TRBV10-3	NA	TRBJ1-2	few	TGTGCCATCAGTGATATAGGGACCTATGGCTACACCTTC	CAISDIGTYGYTF
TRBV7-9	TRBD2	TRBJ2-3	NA	TGTGCCAGCAGCTACGGACTGAGCGGGAGCTCAGATACGCAGTATTTT	CASSYGLSGSSDTQYF
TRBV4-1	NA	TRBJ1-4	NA	TGCGCCAGCAGCCCCAGGCCTTTTAATGTGGGCGTAAAAACAACTAATGAAAAACTGTTTTTT	CASSPRPFNVGVKTTNEKLFF
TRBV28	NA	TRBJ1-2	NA	TGTGCCAGCAGTTTATCGAGCGGGACATTCTTC	CASSLSSGTFF
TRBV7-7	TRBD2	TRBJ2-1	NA	TGTGCTAGCAGCCAGGGACTAGCGGGAATTACTGAGCAGTTCTTC	CASSQGLAGITEQFF
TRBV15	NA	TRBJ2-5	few	TGTGCCACCAGCAGAGATTCCCAGGGACGGGAGACCCAGTACTTC	CATSRDSQGRETQYF
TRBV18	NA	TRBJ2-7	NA	TGTGCCAGCTCACAAGGTGACTCCTACGAGCAGTACTTC	CASSQGDSYEQYF
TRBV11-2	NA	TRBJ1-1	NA	TGTGCCAGCAGCTTGTTTATAGGGGGGAACACTGAAGCTTTCTTT	CASSLFIGGNTEAFF
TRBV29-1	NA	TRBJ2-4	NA	TGCAGCGTTGAGACTAGTTCAAACATTCAGTACTTC	CSVETSSNIQYF
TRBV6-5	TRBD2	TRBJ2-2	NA	TGTGCCAGCAGACCGACTAGCGGGAGTTCCGGGGAGCTGTTTTTT	CASRPTSGSSGELFF
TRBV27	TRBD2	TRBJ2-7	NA	TGTGCCAGCAGTTTTTCAAGCGGGAGTTGGGAGCAGTACTTC	CASSFSSGSWEQYF
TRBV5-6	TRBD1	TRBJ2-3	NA	TGTGCCAGCAGCCTACGGACAGGGGGAGGCACAGATACGCAGTATTTT	CASSLRTGGGTDTQYF
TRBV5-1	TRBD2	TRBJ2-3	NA	TGCGCCAGCAGGGACGGGAGGGCCATCACAGATACGCAGTATTTT	CASRDGRAITDTQYF
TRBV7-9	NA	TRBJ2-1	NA	TGTGCCAGCAGCTCCGGGCAGGGGGGGAATGAGCAGTTCTTC	CASSSGQGGNEQFF
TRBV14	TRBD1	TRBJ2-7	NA	TGTGCCAGCAGCCAAGACTGGGACAGAGCTTACGAGCAGTACTTC	CASSQDWDRAYEQYF
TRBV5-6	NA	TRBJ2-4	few	TGTGCCAGCAGCTTGGATTACAGAGAAAACATTCAGTACTTC	CASSLDYRENIQYF
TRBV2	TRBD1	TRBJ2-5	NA	TGTGCCAGCAGGGAAACAGGGGGCCAAGAGACCCAGTACTTC	CASRETGGQETQYF
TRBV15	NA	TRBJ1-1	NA	TGTGCCACCAGCAGAGATCGGGGTAGCGACACTGAAGCTTTCTTT	CATSRDRGSDTEAFF
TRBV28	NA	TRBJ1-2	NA	TGTGCCAGCAGTTATGGAGATCGTGGAGGCTACACCTTC	CASSYGDRGGYTF
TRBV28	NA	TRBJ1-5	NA	TGTGCCAGCAGTTTTGGGACTGACCTAGATTATAGCAATCAGCCCCAGCATTTT	CASSFGTDLDYSNQPQHF
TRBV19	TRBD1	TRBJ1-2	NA	TGTGCCAGTAGTACACCGGACAGGGAGTCAGACTACACCTTC	CASSTPDRESDYTF
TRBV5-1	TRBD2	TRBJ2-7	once	TGCGCCAGCAGCTTAGGACTAGCGGTCACCTACGAGCAGTACTTC	CASSLGLAVTYEQYF
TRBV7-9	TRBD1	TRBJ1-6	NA	TGTGCCAGCAGCTTAGGGTCCAGGGACAGAAATTCACCCCTCCACTTT	CASSLGSRDRNSPLHF
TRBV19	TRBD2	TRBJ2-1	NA	TGTGCCAGTAGAGGCGGGAGGGCCTCCAGCAATGAGCAGTTCTTC	CASRGGRASSNEQFF
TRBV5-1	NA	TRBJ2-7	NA	TGCGCCAGCAGCTTGGATAGGCTCGTCTACGAGCAGTACTTC	CASSLDRLVYEQYF
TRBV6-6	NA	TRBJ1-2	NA	TGTGCCAGCAGTTACACCCCGACAGGCCTCTATGGCTACACCTTC	CASSYTPTGLYGYTF